A single sample is the source of the 29 T cell receptor beta chains below, sequenced in a study of blood T cell repertoires in COVID-19 (dated by TCRdb to 2018 to 2020). Preparation of the library involved the immunoSEQ multiplex PCR assay. TCRdb re-hosts the immuneACCESS table, in-frame sequences only. Its copies lack some clones; in the studies checked, an unresolved V gene accounts for under half of them, and the cause for the rest is not known. Recorded for this sample are approximately 74,000 clones; around 93% of them occurred a single time. 4.8% of the sample goes to the ten largest clones. The sequenced sample consisted of peripheral blood. All receptors come from a woman aged 60 to 75 with active COVID-19.

The V and J genes are TRBV18 and TRBJ2-7; 10 bases are shared with TRBD1. The V gene end was trimmed by 3 bases and the J gene end by 3 bases; junction bases not matched to a gene: 5. Per the germline V gene, CDR1 is KGHSH and CDR2 is LQKENI. This CDR3 spans 15 amino acids. The CDR3 is CASSPGQGGGYEQYF. In nucleotides, the CDR3 is TGTGCCAGCTCACCTGGACAGGGGGGAGGCTACGAGCAGTACTTC.

The chain employs TRBV20-1 and TRBJ1-1, with D tentatively TRBD1 (5 bases). The CDR3 extends over 11 amino acids. V dropped 3 bases and J dropped 7 bases, with 9 bases sitting between them. From germline, CDR1 is DFQATT and CDR2 SNEGSKA (reference sequence). Written as DNA, the CDR3 is TGCAGTGCTAGCGGGACTTTTGAAGCTTTCTTT. Protein sequence: CSASGTFEAFF.

The gene calls are TRBV12-3 or TRBV12-4 and TRBJ2-6; no clear D gene. The CDR3 runs to 13 residues. With 6 bases removed from V and 4 bases from J, the gap between germline ends came to 7 bases. CDR3 nucleotide sequence: TGTGCCAGCAGGGTAACAGGGGCCAACGTCCTGACTTTC. It encodes CASRVTGANVLTF.

This chain connects TRBV19 to TRBJ2-3, with 7 bases matching TRBD1. Germline V gene data show CDR1 as LNHDA and CDR2 as SQIVND (reference sequence). Unmatched junction bases numbered 2, after V lost 5 bases and J lost 6 bases. The CDR3 length is 12 residues. In DNA, the CDR3 is TGTGCCAGTAGTCCACAGGGGGATACGCAGTATTTT. The encoded protein is CASSPQGDTQYF.

The rearrangement links TRBV5-1 to TRBJ2-3; possible D gene TRBD1, 5 bases. This CDR3 is built from 14 residues. The V and J ends lost 8 bases and 0 bases respectively, with 13 bases between them. Per the germline V gene, CDR1 is SGHRS and CDR2 is YFSETQ. The CDR3 sequence: CASGKGRSTDTQYF. In DNA form, the CDR3 reads TGCGCCAGTGGGAAGGGGCGGAGCACAGATACGCAGTATTTT.

The CDR3 region has the DNA TGTGCCAGCATCTCCGAAGGACAGGGAGCTTTCTTT. Translating it yields CASISEGQGAFF. The rearrangement uses TRBV28 and TRBJ1-1; TRBD1 agrees at 8 bases. Germline V gives CDR1 MDHEN, CDR2 SYDVKM. J lost 10 bases, V lost 7 bases, and 8 bases had no gene match. This CDR3 has 12 amino acids.

The chain recombines TRBV7-2 with TRBJ1-1; D may be TRBD1 (5 bases). Germline CDR1 is SGHTA and CDR2 is FQGNSA. Trimming removed 5 bases at V and 4 bases at J, with 11 bases between. The CDR3 has 13 amino acids. CDR3 nucleotides: TGTGCCAGCAGCGCCCAGGGAAGCACTGAAGCTTTCTTT. It is translated as CASSAQGSTEAFF.

The V and J genes are TRBV28 and TRBJ1-2; possibly TRBD1 for D (5 bases). V lost 3 bases and J 8 bases, leaving 13 bases between the germline ends. Germline V gene sequence: CDR1 MDHEN, CDR2 SYDVKM. The CDR3 is 13 residues long. In DNA, the CDR3 is TGTGCCAGCAGTTTCAGGGCCGCTAGAGGCTACACCTTC. It is translated as CASSFRAARGYTF.

This rearrangement joins TRBV3-1 (or the pseudogene TRBV3-2) to TRBJ2-1, with 10 bases fitting TRBD2. The CDR3 has 15 residues. Germline CDR1 is LGHDT and CDR2 is YNNKEL (reference sequence). J gave up 7 bases and V 0 bases, and 3 bases lay outside the gene matches. CDR3 bases: TGTGCCAGCAGCCAAGACAGCGGGAGGGGAAATGAGCAGTTCTTC. Translated, it gives CASSQDSGRGNEQFF.

As for this clone: The sample carries other DNA sequences with the same CDR3. This chain uses TRBV5-1 with TRBJ1-2; D not resolved. Germline V gene data show CDR1 as SGHRS and CDR2 as YFSETQ. The CDR3 sequence is 13 residues long. The V end lost 0 bases, the J end lost 2 bases, and 5 bases lay between the germline ends. The CDR3 here is CASSLGQNYGYTF. In nucleotides, the CDR3 is TGCGCCAGCAGCTTGGGGCAGAACTATGGCTACACCTTC.

This chain links TRBV15 with TRBJ2-1; 8 nucleotides agree with TRBD1. CDR3 length equals 15 residues. Per the germline V gene, CDR1 is LNHNV and CDR2 is YYDKDF (reference sequence). V shed 8 bases and J 10 bases; nucleotides not matched to a gene: 16. The CDR3 bases are TGTGCCACCGGACAAAGGACAGGGCCGTTCGGAGAGCAGTTCTTC. Translated: CATGQRTGPFGEQFF.

This chain joins TRBV5-1 and TRBJ2-7; 8 nucleotides align to TRBD1. The CDR3 covers 16 residues. J was trimmed by 5 bases and V by 6 bases; bases with no gene match: 16. Germline assignment: CDR1 SGHRS and CDR2 YFSETQ. CDR3 sequence: CASMLTPGQVKNEQYF. CDR3 DNA: TGCGCCAGCATGTTAACCCCGGGACAGGTCAAGAACGAGCAGTACTTC.

The chain recombines TRBV6-1 with TRBJ1-2; weak D call: TRBD1 (6 bases). The ends were cut back, 3 bases at V and 5 bases at J, with 22 bases in the middle. Germline CDR1 and CDR2: MNHNS and SASEGT. The CDR3 runs to 17 residues. The CDR3 DNA sequence: TGTGCCAGCAGTGACCTTGGCAGGGGCCCTGCTTTTTATGGCTACACCTTC. It codes for CASSDLGRGPAFYGYTF.

The chain links TRBV2 to TRBJ2-3; TRBD2 agrees at 9 bases. There are 14 residues in the CDR3. Trimming at V came to 6 bases and at J to 7 bases, leaving 8 bases not matched to a gene. Germline assignment: CDR1 SNHLY and CDR2 FYNNEI. In DNA, the CDR3 is TGTGCCAGCAGCGCTAGCGGGACCTCATATACGCAGTATTTT. Its protein is CASSASGTSYTQYF.

The chain links TRBV5-1 to TRBJ2-7; 10 bases fit TRBD1. The CDR3 has 14 amino acids. Germline trimming cut 4 bases from V and 6 bases from J; bases unmatched to any gene: 7. CDR1 is SGHRS, CDR2 YFSETQ, per germline. DNA for the CDR3: TGCGCCAGCAGCAGAGGGGACAGGGGAGGCGAGCAGTACTTC. This gives the protein CASSRGDRGGEQYF.

The CDR3 is CASSLTGETYEQYF. For the CDR3, the DNA is TGTGCCAGCAGTCTGACAGGGGAAACCTACGAGCAGTACTTC. The chain recombines TRBV27 with TRBJ2-7; 8 positions match TRBD1. The trim removed 5 bases at V and 2 bases at J, leaving 5 bases unmatched. Germline-derived CDR1 and CDR2 are MNHEY and SMNVEV (reference sequence). The CDR3 covers 14 residues.

This sequence joins TRBV24-1 and TRBJ2-4, with a possible D match to TRBD2 (6 bases). Germline V gene sequence: CDR1 KGHDR, CDR2 SFDVKD. V was clipped by 2 bases and J by 2 bases, with 12 bases between them. The CDR3 is 16 residues long. DNA of the CDR3: TGTGCCACCAGTGATTCCGTCGGAGGGTCCAAAAACATTCAGTACTTC. It codes for CATSDSVGGSKNIQYF.

The V gene is TRBV4-1, the J gene TRBJ2-5, with D possibly TRBD2 on 5 matching bases. The CDR3 is made up of 15 amino acids. V lost 0 bases, J lost 1 base, and 9 bases lay in between. Germline V gives CDR1 MGHRA, CDR2 YSYEKL. The CDR3 bases are TGCGCCAGCAGCCAAGATCGAGGGATCCAAGAGACCCAGTACTTC. It specifies CASSQDRGIQETQYF.

This chain links TRBV6-5 with TRBJ2-1, with 13 bases that match TRBD2. CDR3 length equals 14 residues. CDR1 is MNHEY and CDR2 is SVGAGI in the germline V gene. V shed 8 bases and J 9 bases; nucleotides not matched to a gene: 7. The CDR3 is CASGLAGAIGEQFF. Here the CDR3 DNA reads TGTGCCAGCGGACTAGCGGGAGCTATAGGTGAGCAGTTCTTC.

The gene calls are TRBV15 and TRBJ2-3; 13 nucleotides match TRBD2. V shed 9 bases, J shed 1 base, and the junction held 4 bases outside the gene matches. CDR1 is LNHNV, CDR2 YYDKDF, per germline (reference sequence). The CDR3 contains 15 residues. CDR3 amino acids: CATLAGGAGTDTQYF. The DNA for the CDR3 is TGTGCCACACTAGCGGGAGGGGCTGGCACAGATACGCAGTATTTT.

The rearrangement joins TRBV19 to TRBJ2-2, with 9 bases lining up with TRBD2. The junction had 16 bases not matched to a gene; V was cut back by 0 bases and J by 5 bases. The CDR3 is made up of 20 amino acids. Germline V gene data show CDR1 as LNHDA and CDR2 as SQIVND (reference sequence). The CDR3: CASSIDRRVVAGGRTGELFF. As DNA, the CDR3 is TGTGCCAGTAGTATAGATCGAAGAGTGGTCGCGGGAGGGAGAACCGGGGAGCTGTTTTTT. The variable domain in full, with the rest retrieved from reference TRBV19 and TRBJ2-2, is DGGITQSPKYLFRKEGQNVTLSCEQNLNHDAMYWYRQDPGQGLRLIYYSQIVNDFQKGDIAEGYSVSREKKESFPLTVTSAQKNPTAFYLCASSIDRRVVAGGRTGELFFGEGSRLTVL.

V and J are TRBV5-1 and TRBJ2-7, with TRBD1 identical over 9 bases. Germline V CDR1 and CDR2: SGHRS, YFSETQ. CDR3 size: 14 residues. V shed 2 bases, J shed 12 bases, and the junction held 12 bases outside the gene matches. The CDR3 DNA follows: TGCGCCAGCAGCTTCGGCACAGGGGGCTTATCCCCGTACTTC. As protein: CASSFGTGGLSPYF.

The J gene is TRBJ2-1, the V gene TRBV5-6; 9 nucleotides match TRBD1. The germline V gene encodes CDR1 SGHDT and CDR2 YYEEEE. The J segment lost 5 bases and the V segment lost 2 bases, leaving 2 bases of the junction unmatched. The CDR3 spans 14 residues. Written as DNA, the CDR3 is TGTGCCAGCAGCTTCCGGGACAGGGACAATGAGCAGTTCTTC. As protein: CASSFRDRDNEQFF.

The chain joins TRBV3-1 (or the pseudogene TRBV3-2) to TRBJ2-1; a possible D gene is TRBD2 (5 bases). V was trimmed by 4 bases and J by 8 bases, leaving 15 bases between them. Per germline, CDR1 LGHDT and CDR2 YNNKEL (reference sequence). The CDR3 contains 14 residues. The DNA for the CDR3 is TGTGCCAGCAGCCGCCGGGGAAGTCGGGATGAGCAGTTCTTC. It codes for CASSRRGSRDEQFF.

The V and J genes are TRBV6-6 and TRBJ1-5, with 7 positions matching TRBD1. The CDR3 consists of 16 residues. Per germline, CDR1 MNHNY and CDR2 SVGAGI (reference sequence). V shed 7 bases, J shed 0 bases, and the junction held 9 bases outside the gene matches. The CDR3: CASTLKGTDSNQPQHF. The CDR3 DNA reads TGTGCCAGCACCTTAAAGGGGACAGATAGCAATCAGCCCCAGCATTTT.

The V call is TRBV7-8, the J call TRBJ1-2; D is unclear. The germline CDR1 and CDR2 sequences are SGHVS and FQNEAQ. Trimming took 2 bases from V and 9 from J, leaving 16 bases between them. The CDR3 length is 14 residues. In nucleotides, the CDR3 is TGTGCCAGCAGCTTAAGGCGCGGGCAGTCCAGCTACACCTTC. Translating gives CASSLRRGQSSYTF.

Here the CDR3 DNA reads TGTGCCACCAGTGATTCGGGCGGTGGCAGGGGCATTAGCAATCAGCCCCAGCATTTT. Translated: CATSDSGGGRGISNQPQHF. V usage is TRBV24-1 and J usage is TRBJ1-5; weak D call: TRBD1 (6 bases). Germline lookup yields CDR1 KGHDR and CDR2 SFDVKD. This CDR3 region has 19 residues. Trimming left V 2 bases short and J 0 bases short, with 19 bases between.

DNA for the CDR3: TGCGCCAGCGGCAGGGCAAACTATGGCTACACCTTC. Translating gives CASGRANYGYTF. The chain carries TRBV5-1 and TRBJ1-2; possible D gene TRBD1, 5 bases. CDR1 and CDR2 from the germline V gene are SGHRS and YFSETQ. V was trimmed by 7 bases and J by 2 bases, leaving 9 bases between them. This CDR3 comprises 12 residues.

The chain uses TRBV2 and TRBJ2-7, with no clear D. The CDR3 length is 12 residues. Trimming pared 6 bases from V and 0 bases from J, leaving 6 bases between. From germline, CDR1 is SNHLY and CDR2 FYNNEI. DNA for the CDR3: TGTGCCAGCAGGGCAGACTCCTACGAGCAGTACTTC. Encoded protein: CASRADSYEQYF.